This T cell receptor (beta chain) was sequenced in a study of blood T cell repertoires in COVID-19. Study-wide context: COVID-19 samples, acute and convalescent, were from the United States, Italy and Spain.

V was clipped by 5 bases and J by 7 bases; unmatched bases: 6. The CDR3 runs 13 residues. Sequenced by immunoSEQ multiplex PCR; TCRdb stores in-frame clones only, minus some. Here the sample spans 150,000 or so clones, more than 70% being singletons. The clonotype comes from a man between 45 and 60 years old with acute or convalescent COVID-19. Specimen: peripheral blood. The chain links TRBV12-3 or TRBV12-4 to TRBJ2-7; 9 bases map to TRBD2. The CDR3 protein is CASSQGLAREQYF. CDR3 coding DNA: TGTGCCAGCAGTCAAGGACTAGCGCGGGAGCAGTACTTC.